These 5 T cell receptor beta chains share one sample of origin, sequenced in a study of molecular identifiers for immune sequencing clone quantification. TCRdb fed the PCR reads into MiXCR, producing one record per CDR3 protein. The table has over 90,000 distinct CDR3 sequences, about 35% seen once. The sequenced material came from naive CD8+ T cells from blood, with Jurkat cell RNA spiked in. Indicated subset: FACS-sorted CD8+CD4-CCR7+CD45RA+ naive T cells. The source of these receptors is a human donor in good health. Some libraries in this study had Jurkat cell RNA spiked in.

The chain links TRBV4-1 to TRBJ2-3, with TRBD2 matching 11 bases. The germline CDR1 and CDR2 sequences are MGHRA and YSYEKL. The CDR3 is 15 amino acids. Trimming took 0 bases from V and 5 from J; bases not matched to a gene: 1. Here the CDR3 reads CASSQDLAGGDTQYF. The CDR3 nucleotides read TGCGCCAGCAGCCAAGATCTAGCGGGGGGAGATACGCAGTATTTT.

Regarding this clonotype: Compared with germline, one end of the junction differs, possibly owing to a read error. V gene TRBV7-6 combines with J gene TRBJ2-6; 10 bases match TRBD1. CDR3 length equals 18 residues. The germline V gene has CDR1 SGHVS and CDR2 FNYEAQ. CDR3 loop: CSSSLGTGTGVGANVLTF. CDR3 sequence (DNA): TGTTCCAGCAGCTTAGGGACCGGGACAGGGGTCGGGGCCAACGTCCTGACTTTC.

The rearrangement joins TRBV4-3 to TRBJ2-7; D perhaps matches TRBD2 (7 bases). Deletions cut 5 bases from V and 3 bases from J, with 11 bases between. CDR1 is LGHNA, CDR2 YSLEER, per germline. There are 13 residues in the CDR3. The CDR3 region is CASSWEGGYEQYF. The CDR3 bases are TGCGCCAGCAGCTGGGAGGGGGGCTACGAGCAGTACTTC.

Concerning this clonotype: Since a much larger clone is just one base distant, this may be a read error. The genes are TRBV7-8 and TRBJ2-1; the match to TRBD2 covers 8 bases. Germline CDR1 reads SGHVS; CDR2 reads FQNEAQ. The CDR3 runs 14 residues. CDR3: CASMVGLAYNEQVF. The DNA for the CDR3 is TGTGCCAGCATGGTAGGACTAGCCTACAATGAGCAGGTCTTC. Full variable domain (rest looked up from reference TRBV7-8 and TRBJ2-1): GAGVSQSPRYKVAKRGQDVALRCDPISGHVSLFWYQQALGQGPEFLTYFQNEAQLDKSGLPSDRFFAERPEGSVSTLKIQRTQQEDSAVYLCASMVGLAYNEQVFGPGTRLTVL.

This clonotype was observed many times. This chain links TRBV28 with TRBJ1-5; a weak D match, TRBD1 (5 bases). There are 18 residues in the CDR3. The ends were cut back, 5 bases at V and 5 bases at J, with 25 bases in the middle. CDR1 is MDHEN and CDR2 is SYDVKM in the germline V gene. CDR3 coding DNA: TGTGCCAGCAGTCTTCCCTCCACATGGGGTGTCAGGGATCAGCCCCAGCATTTT. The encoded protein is CASSLPSTWGVRDQPQHF. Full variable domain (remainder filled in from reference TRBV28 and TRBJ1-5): DVKVTQSSRYLVKRTGEKVFLECVQDMDHENMFWYRQDPGLGLRLIYFSYDVKMKEKGDIPEGYSVSREKKERFSLILESASTNQTSMYLCASSLPSTWGVRDQPQHFGDGTRLSIL.